A single sample gave rise to the 29 T cell receptor beta chains below, sequenced in a study of early T cells in non-severe SARS-CoV-2 infection. TCRdb reprocessed the 5' RACE reads via MiXCR and lists one record per CDR3 protein. The table has about 61,000 distinct CDR3 sequences, about 11% seen once; the top ten hold over 1%. Sequencing used whole blood, obtained at baseline. Source of these receptors: an adult who was a healthcare worker with PCR-confirmed SARS-CoV-2 infection or an uninfected control (not recorded which). The donor label of this sample is uncertain.

This clonotype was counted a few times. The chain uses TRBV4-1 and TRBJ1-2; D call uncertain. Trimming took off 0 bases at V and 2 bases at J, with 7 bases between the two ends. There are 14 residues in the CDR3. Germline assignment: CDR1 MGHRA and CDR2 YSYEKL. The CDR3 region is CASSQDSLNYGYTF. The CDR3 DNA follows: TGCGCCAGCAGCCAAGACAGTCTAAACTATGGCTACACCTTC.

This clonotype was detected only a few times. The chain couples TRBV2 to TRBJ1-1; 7 bases are a match to TRBD1. Germline CDR1 is SNHLY and CDR2 is FYNNEI. This CDR3 spans 15 amino acids. V trimming: 4 bases; J trimming: 4 bases; junction bases outside the gene matches: 9. The CDR3 nucleotides read TGTGCCAGCAGTGTTTTTAAGGGGGCTACCACTGAAGCTTTCTTT. This gives the protein CASSVFKGATTEAFF.

The genes are TRBV9 and TRBJ1-5, with 10 bases identical to TRBD1. From germline, CDR1 is SGDLS and CDR2 YYNGEE. The CDR3 is 15 residues long. Losses at the gene ends were 3 bases for V and 4 bases for J; bases not matched to a gene: 4. CDR3 in DNA: TGTGCCAGCAGCGAGGGGACAGGGGTGAATCAGCCCCAGCATTTT. This translates into CASSEGTGVNQPQHF.

There are many counts of this clonotype. The chain couples TRBV7-9 to TRBJ1-3; the D is unclear. The length of the CDR3 is 15 residues. CDR1 SEHNR and CDR2 FQNEAQ come from the germline V gene (reference sequence). V dropped 0 bases and J dropped 4 bases, with 10 bases sitting between them. The CDR3 DNA reads as TGTGCCAGCAGCTTAGCCAGTTCGGAGGGAAACACCATATATTTT. Translation gives CASSLASSEGNTIYF. Drawing the rest from reference TRBV7-9 and TRBJ1-3, the complete variable domain is DTGVSQNPRHKITKRGQNVTFRCDPISEHNRLYWYRQTLGQGPEFLTYFQNEAQLEKSRLLSDRFSAERPKGSFSTLEIQRTEQGDSAMYLCASSLASSEGNTIYFGEGSWLTVV.

The table lists this clonotype with many counts. This sequence joins TRBV2 and TRBJ2-5; 7 nucleotides align to TRBD1. The CDR3 runs 12 residues. Per germline, CDR1 SNHLY and CDR2 FYNNEI. The ends lost 4 bases at V and 5 bases at J; junction bases unmatched: 1. The CDR3 bases are TGTGCCAGCAGTGTACAGGGGGAGACCCAGTACTTC. It specifies CASSVQGETQYF.

This chain uses TRBV12-3 or TRBV12-4 with TRBJ2-4, with 11 nucleotides matching TRBD2. The CDR3 sequence is 19 residues long. V was clipped by 6 bases and J by 3 bases; unmatched bases: 16. The CDR3 DNA follows: TGTGCCAGCAGCAGACAGGGGGTGACTAGCGGGGATAGCAAAAACATTCAGTACTTC. Protein: CASSRQGVTSGDSKNIQYF.

There are a few counts of this clonotype. The V gene is TRBV24-1, the J gene TRBJ2-1, with a possible D match to TRBD1 (6 bases). Trimming removed 3 bases at V and 8 bases at J, with 10 bases between. The CDR3 runs 13 residues. The germline V gene has CDR1 KGHDR and CDR2 SFDVKD. The CDR3 is CATSDLQGYEQFF. In DNA, the CDR3 is TGTGCCACCAGTGATCTACAGGGCTATGAGCAGTTCTTC.

V gene TRBV18 combines with J gene TRBJ1-2; TRBD1 aligns across 9 bases. The CDR3 totals 13 residues. Losses at the gene ends were 3 bases for V and 4 bases for J; bases not matched to a gene: 0. Germline V gene sequence: CDR1 KGHSH, CDR2 LQKENI. CDR3 region: CASSPDRGYGYTF. CDR3 in DNA: TGTGCCAGCTCACCGGACAGGGGCTATGGCTACACCTTC.

This clonotype was seen more than once but under ten times. J is TRBJ2-1 and V is TRBV7-2; 8 nucleotides agree with TRBD1. The ends lost 4 bases at V and 1 base at J; junction bases unmatched: 6. Germline-derived CDR1 and CDR2 are SGHTA and FQGNSA. This CDR3 region has 16 residues. The CDR3 loop reads CASSSQGGGSYNEQFF. In DNA form, the CDR3 reads TGTGCCAGCAGCTCACAGGGGGGAGGATCCTACAATGAGCAGTTCTTC. The whole variable domain, remainder taken from reference TRBV7-2 and TRBJ2-1, is GAGVSQSPSNKVTEKGKDVELRCDPISGHTALYWYRQSLGQGLEFLIYFQGNSAPDKSGLPSDRFSAERTGGSVSTLTIQRTQQEDSAVYLCASSSQGGGSYNEQFFGPGTRLTVL.

This chain links TRBV6-1 with TRBJ1-1; unclear D gene. Trimming cost V 2 bases and J 7 bases, with 11 bases left between them. Looked up from germline, CDR1 is MNHNS and CDR2 is SASEGT. The CDR3 extends over 13 amino acids. The CDR3 DNA is TGTGCCAGCAGTGAACATCTGGACGGTGAAGCTTTCTTT. It specifies CASSEHLDGEAFF.

At least ten counts were recorded for this clonotype. J is TRBJ1-5 and V is TRBV12-3 or TRBV12-4; maybe TRBD1 (5 bases). This CDR3 spans 15 amino acids. The V gene lost 4 bases and the J gene lost 0 bases, with 10 bases spanning the gap. CDR3 in amino acids: CASSSWGSSNQPQHF. The CDR3 DNA follows: TGTGCCAGCAGTTCCTGGGGGTCTAGCAATCAGCCCCAGCATTTT.

There are many counts of this clonotype. This chain links TRBV11-2 with TRBJ1-4; 8 nucleotides match TRBD1. Trimming removed 5 bases from V and 7 bases from J; junction bases left unmatched: 6. The CDR3 extends over 14 amino acids. CDR1 and CDR2 (germline): SGHAT, FQNNGV. The CDR3 reads CASSPSTGAEKLFF. Here the CDR3 DNA reads TGTGCCAGCAGCCCATCGACAGGGGCTGAAAAACTGTTTTTT.

The table lists this clonotype with a few counts. The chain joins TRBV7-7 to TRBJ2-5; perhaps D is TRBD1 or TRBD2 (5 bases each). V lost 1 base, J lost 9 bases, and 15 bases lay in between. The CDR3 extends over 14 amino acids. Germline V gene data show CDR1 as SSHAT and CDR2 as FNYEAQ (reference sequence). CDR3 coding DNA: TGTGCCAGCAGCTTAGAGGGACGGCTCGCGGCCCAGTACTTC. It is translated as CASSLEGRLAAQYF.

This clonotype was recorded a few times. The genes are TRBV5-1 and TRBJ2-1; 10 nucleotides agree with TRBD2. V lost 1 base to trimming and J lost 6 bases; unmatched junction nucleotides: 10. The germline CDR1 and CDR2 sequences are SGHRS and YFSETQ. The CDR3 has 17 residues. CDR3 in amino acids: CASSLYNLAGDGNEQFF. CDR3 DNA: TGCGCCAGCAGCTTGTATAACCTAGCGGGGGACGGCAATGAGCAGTTCTTC.

The sample holds a few counts of this clonotype. At one end the junction does not follow the germline gene, possibly because of a read error. This chain uses TRBV5-6 with TRBJ1-3; D gene ambiguous. The CDR3 is made up of 16 amino acids. CDR1 is SGHDT and CDR2 is YYEEEE in the germline V gene. The CDR3 here is CASSLLDGRSENTIYF. CDR3 coding DNA: TGTGCCAGCAGCTTGCTTGACGGACGCTCTGAAAACACCATATATTTT.

This clonotype was seen a few times. The rearrangement joins TRBV5-1 to TRBJ2-3; D tentatively fits TRBD1 or TRBD2 (6 bases each). Trimming removed 2 bases at V and 0 bases at J, with 13 bases between. The CDR3 has 16 amino acids. The germline V gene encodes CDR1 SGHRS and CDR2 YFSETQ. DNA of the CDR3: TGCGCCAGCAGCTTCTTAGGGGGGCCGAGCACAGATACGCAGTATTTT. This gives the protein CASSFLGGPSTDTQYF.

This clonotype has just a few counts. The chain has TRBV12-3 or TRBV12-4 and TRBJ1-5; no clear D gene. Between the trimmed V and J ends, which lost 0 bases and 1 base, there was a span of 7 bases. The length of the CDR3 is 15 residues. The CDR3 bases are TGTGCCAGCAGTTTAGCCCAGGCCAGCAATCAGCCCCAGCATTTT. Translated, it gives CASSLAQASNQPQHF.

The chain employs TRBV7-9 and TRBJ2-2; 7 bases are a match to TRBD1. The CDR3 runs 14 residues. J gave up 6 bases and V 2 bases, and 3 bases lay outside the gene matches. In germline, CDR1 is SEHNR, CDR2 FQNEAQ (reference sequence). The CDR3 region has the DNA TGTGCCAGCAGCTTAACAGGGGAAGCCGGGGAGCTGTTTTTT. Encoded protein: CASSLTGEAGELFF.

The V gene is TRBV5-1, the J gene TRBJ2-3; 7 nucleotides agree with TRBD2. The germline gives CDR1 SGHRS, CDR2 YFSETQ. The CDR3 has 17 amino acids. J gave up 4 bases and V 4 bases, and 15 bases lay outside the gene matches. The CDR3 spells CASSQIGLAAGADTQYF. CDR3 DNA: TGCGCCAGCAGCCAGATCGGGCTAGCGGCCGGCGCAGATACGCAGTATTTT.

This clonotype was observed a handful of times. The chain joins TRBV18 to TRBJ1-1, with TRBD1 as a possible D gene (5 bases). CDR3 length equals 14 residues. Looked up from germline, CDR1 is KGHSH and CDR2 is LQKENI. Trimming removed 0 bases from V and 4 bases from J, with 9 bases in between. CDR3 residues: CASSPPEGITEAFF. The DNA for the CDR3 is TGTGCCAGCTCACCACCAGAGGGGATCACTGAAGCTTTCTTT. The full variable domain, completed using reference TRBV18 and TRBJ1-1, is NAGVMQNPRHLVRRRGQEARLRCSPMKGHSHVYWYRQLPEEGLKFMVYLQKENIIDESGMPKERFSAEFPKEGPSILRIQQVVRGDSAAYFCASSPPEGITEAFFGQGTRLTVV.

The table lists this clonotype with many counts. The gene calls are TRBV27 and TRBJ2-3; 7 nucleotides align to TRBD2. CDR1 and CDR2 from the germline V gene are MNHEY and SMNVEV (reference sequence). The CDR3 length is 16 residues. V lost 5 bases to trimming and J lost 4 bases; unmatched junction nucleotides: 12. The CDR3 region is CASSPVPIGGSDTQYF. In DNA form, the CDR3 reads TGTGCCAGCAGTCCCGTTCCCATCGGGGGGTCAGATACGCAGTATTTT.

The chain recombines TRBV6-1 with TRBJ2-5; possibly TRBD2 for D (5 bases). The CDR3 spans 13 residues. Germline V CDR1 and CDR2: MNHNS, SASEGT. V lost 7 bases and J 5 bases, leaving 14 bases between the germline ends. The CDR3 spells CASKWHSGETQYF. CDR3 nucleotide sequence: TGTGCCAGCAAGTGGCATTCGGGGGAGACCCAGTACTTC.

This chain's CDR3 is CASSPRQLFSYNSPLHF. The CDR3 nucleotides read TGTGCCAGCAGCCCCAGACAGCTTTTCTCCTATAATTCACCCCTCCACTTT. The V call is TRBV2, the J call TRBJ1-6; possible D gene TRBD1, 5 bases. This CDR3 has 17 residues. CDR1 SNHLY and CDR2 FYNNEI come from the germline V gene. The V end lost 6 bases, the J end lost 0 bases, and 15 bases lay between the germline ends.

This clonotype was counted many times. This sequence joins TRBV29-1 and TRBJ1-5; D remains unclear. The V gene lost 2 bases and the J gene lost 1 base, with 18 bases spanning the gap. The CDR3 totals 17 residues. Germline CDR1 SQVTM, CDR2 ANQGSEA. The CDR3: CSVECREGRCSNQPQHF. The DNA for the CDR3 is TGCAGCGTTGAATGTAGGGAGGGAAGGTGCAGCAATCAGCCCCAGCATTTT.

This clonotype showed up many times. The CDR3 DNA is TGTGCCAGCAGACAAAAGGGTGTGGGCACAGATACGCAGTATTTT. It codes for CASRQKGVGTDTQYF. This rearrangement joins TRBV6-6 to TRBJ2-3; no reliable D call. V was trimmed by 6 bases and J by 1 base, leaving 14 bases between them. Germline loops: CDR1 MNHNY, CDR2 SVGAGI (reference sequence). This CDR3 spans 15 amino acids.

This clonotype has ten or more counts. V is TRBV7-8 and J is TRBJ1-4; D call uncertain. The CDR3 is made up of 13 amino acids. V lost 1 base and J lost 10, with 10 bases in between. Per the germline V gene, CDR1 is SGHVS and CDR2 is FQNEAQ. The CDR3 DNA is TGTGCCAGCAGCTTAGGGTCGGGCGTAAAACTGTTTTTT. It encodes CASSLGSGVKLFF.

Many counts were recorded for this clonotype. The chain recombines TRBV7-2 with TRBJ2-5, with 9 bases fitting TRBD2. Trimming removed 2 bases from V and 4 bases from J; junction bases left unmatched: 14. CDR1 is SGHTA and CDR2 is FQGNSA in the germline V gene. The CDR3 loop spans 18 amino acids. The CDR3 reads CASSLRRGGVAGAETQYF. As DNA, the CDR3 is TGTGCCAGCAGCTTACGGCGCGGTGGAGTAGCGGGGGCAGAGACCCAGTACTTC.

This clonotype has just a few counts. V is TRBV4-2 and J is TRBJ1-2, with D unclear. CDR1 and CDR2 from the germline V gene are LGHNA and YNFKEQ. The CDR3 has 12 residues. The V end was cut by 2 bases, the J end by 14 bases, with 15 bases between. The CDR3 DNA reads as TGTGCCAGCAGCCAATCCAACCTGGCGGTTACCTTC. It yields the protein CASSQSNLAVTF.

This clonotype was detected many times. This chain joins TRBV7-3 and TRBJ2-3, with D possibly being TRBD2 (6 bases). Germline V gene sequence: CDR1 SGHTA, CDR2 FQGTGA. V lost 8 bases, J lost 6 bases, and 15 bases lay in between. This CDR3 is built from 13 residues. The CDR3 region is CASSFGGRDTQYF. The CDR3 DNA reads as TGTGCCAGCTCATTCGGGGGAAGGGATACGCAGTATTTT.